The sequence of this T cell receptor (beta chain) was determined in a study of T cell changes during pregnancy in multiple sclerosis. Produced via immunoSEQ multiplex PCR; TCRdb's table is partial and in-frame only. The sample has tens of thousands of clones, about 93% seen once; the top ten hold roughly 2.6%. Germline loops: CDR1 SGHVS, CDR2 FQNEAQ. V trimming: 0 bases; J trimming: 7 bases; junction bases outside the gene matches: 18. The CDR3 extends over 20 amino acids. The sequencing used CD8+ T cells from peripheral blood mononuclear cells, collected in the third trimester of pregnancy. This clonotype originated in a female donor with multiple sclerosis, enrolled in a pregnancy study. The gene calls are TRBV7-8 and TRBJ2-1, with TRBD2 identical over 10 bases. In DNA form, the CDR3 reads TGTGCCAGCAGCTTAGCTGGCAGGGGGGGCACTAGCGGGACGGGGAATGAGCAGTTCTTC. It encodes CASSLAGRGGTSGTGNEQFF. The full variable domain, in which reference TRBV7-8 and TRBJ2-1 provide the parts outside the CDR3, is GAGVSQSPRYKVAKRGQDVALRCDPISGHVSLFWYQQALGQGPEFLTYFQNEAQLDKSGLPSDRFFAERPEGSVSTLKIQRTQQEDSAVYLCASSLAGRGGTSGTGNEQFFGPGTRLTVL.